The table lists the clone carrying this T cell receptor beta chain with a count of one. The antigen is undetermined. This record belongs to a study of OX40 agonist ivuxolimab in advanced cancers. Study-wide results and caveats: Blood T cells, both CD4+ and CD8+, expanded clonally by week 6 at 0.1 to 3.0 mg/kg.

Assay used: immunoSEQ multiplex PCR; TCRdb lists only in-frame clones, some missing. The sample includes tens of thousands of clones, around four fifths of them seen just once. From germline, CDR1 is SGHTA and CDR2 FQGNSA. Trimming stripped 5 bases from V and 3 bases from J, with 8 bases between. The CDR3 consists of 12 residues. The genes are TRBV7-2 and TRBJ2-7; D gene ambiguous. Sequencing was performed on CD4+ or CD8+ T cells sorted from blood, taken in a trial of the OX40 agonist ivuxolimab. The receptor comes from an adult with an advanced solid tumor such as melanoma, head and neck, liver or kidney cancer. This CDR3 reads CASSRIYYEQYF. CDR3 DNA sequence: TGTGCCAGCAGCAGGATCTACTACGAGCAGTACTTC.